The 9 T cell receptor beta chains below were found in one sample sequenced in a study of T cells after yellow fever vaccination. TCRdb re-analysed the 5' RACE reads in MiXCR, keeping a single row per CDR3 protein. The table has 300,000 to 350,000 distinct CDR3 sequences, roughly 8% seen once. The specimen was PBMCs, collected roughly seven weeks after the first yellow fever vaccination. These receptors were taken from a man aged 18 to 35 who received the YFV17D yellow fever vaccine.

This clonotype was picked up a small number of times. CDR3 nucleotides: TGTGCCAGCAGTAAAACGGGGGGGTTGACAGTCTCCCAGTACTTC. It translates to CASSKTGGLTVSQYF. The gene calls are TRBV12-3 or TRBV12-4 and TRBJ2-5, with 8 bases lining up with TRBD2. V trimming: 5 bases; J trimming: 9 bases; junction bases outside the gene matches: 14. The length of the CDR3 is 15 residues.

This clonotype was seen more than once but under ten times. The V and J genes are TRBV2 and TRBJ2-3; perhaps TRBD2 as D (6 bases). The CDR3 runs 14 residues. Germline lookup yields CDR1 SNHLY and CDR2 FYNNEI. CDR3: CTFCLGGVGDTQYF. The CDR3 DNA is TGTACCTTCTGTTTGGGCGGGGTAGGGGATACGCAGTATTTT.

The chain is built from TRBV7-8 and TRBJ2-5; TRBD2 matches at 12 bases. V lost 5 bases and J lost 5; bases outside the gene matches: 12. Germline values: CDR1 SGHVS, CDR2 FQNEAQ. This CDR3 comprises 17 residues. The CDR3 DNA sequence: TGTGCCAGCAGCCGACCTAGCGGGGGGGCCTGGGGTGAGACCCAGTACTTC. It specifies CASSRPSGGAWGETQYF.

This clonotype was observed a handful of times. The chain links TRBV7-3 to TRBJ2-3; maybe TRBD2 (5 bases). There are 13 residues in the CDR3. Germline V gives CDR1 SGHTA, CDR2 FQGTGA. Between the trimmed V and J ends, which lost 4 bases and 6 bases, there was a span of 11 bases. The CDR3: CASSSGLDDTQYF. Here the CDR3 DNA reads TGTGCCAGCAGCTCAGGACTGGACGATACGCAGTATTTT.

This clonotype was recorded a few times. This chain links TRBV7-9 with TRBJ1-1; D gene ambiguous. Per germline, CDR1 SEHNR and CDR2 FQNEAQ (reference sequence). This CDR3 comprises 12 residues. The germline V and J ends were trimmed by 4 bases and 4 bases, with 7 bases remaining between them. The CDR3 reads CASSSRITEAFF. In DNA, the CDR3 is TGTGCCAGCAGCTCCCGGATCACTGAAGCTTTCTTT.

In this sample, this clonotype turned up many times. J is TRBJ2-1 and V is TRBV5-1, with D tentatively TRBD1 (5 bases). V gave up 3 bases and J gave up 7 bases, with 11 bases separating them. CDR1 and CDR2 (germline): SGHRS, YFSETQ. The CDR3 is made up of 13 amino acids. The CDR3, as DNA: TGCGCCAGCAGCTGGCCCCAGGGAAATGAGCAGTTCTTC. It translates to CASSWPQGNEQFF.

The V and J genes are TRBV7-2 and TRBJ2-4; no clear D gene. Trimming took off 5 bases at V and 11 bases at J, with 16 bases between the two ends. The CDR3 runs to 13 residues. Germline values: CDR1 SGHTA, CDR2 FQGNSA. CDR3 in amino acids: CASSPNLPKVQYF. The CDR3 bases are TGTGCCAGCAGCCCGAATCTACCAAAGGTTCAGTACTTC.

The rearrangement joins TRBV11-2 to TRBJ2-5, with D hard to call. V dropped 5 bases and J dropped 5 bases, with 12 bases sitting between them. Germline loops: CDR1 SGHAT, CDR2 FQNNGV. CDR3 length: 13 amino acids. CDR3 sequence reads: CASSARHGETQYF. CDR3 nucleotides: TGTGCCAGCAGCGCGCGCCATGGCGAGACCCAGTACTTC. The full variable domain, in which reference TRBV11-2 and TRBJ2-5 provide the parts outside the CDR3, is EAGVAQSPRYKIIEKRQSVAFWCNPISGHATLYWYQQILGQGPKLLIQFQNNGVVDDSQLPKDRFSAERLKGVDSTLKIQPAKLEDSAVYLCASSARHGETQYFGPGTRLLVL.

This clonotype occurred a few times. The chain recombines TRBV29-1 with TRBJ1-2; 7 nucleotides line up with TRBD1. The CDR3 covers 14 residues. V was clipped by 7 bases and J by 0 bases; unmatched bases: 8. Germline V gene data show CDR1 as SQVTM and CDR2 as ANQGSEA. DNA for the CDR3: TGCAGCGCTGGGACAGCTAACACTAACTATGGCTACACCTTC. Translating it yields CSAGTANTNYGYTF. The variable domain in full, with the rest retrieved from reference TRBV29-1 and TRBJ1-2, is SAVISQKPSRDICQRGTSLTIQCQVDSQVTMMFWYRQQPGQSLTLIATANQGSEATYESGFVIDKFPISRPNLTFSTLTVSNMSPEDSSIYLCSAGTANTNYGYTFGSGTRLTVV.